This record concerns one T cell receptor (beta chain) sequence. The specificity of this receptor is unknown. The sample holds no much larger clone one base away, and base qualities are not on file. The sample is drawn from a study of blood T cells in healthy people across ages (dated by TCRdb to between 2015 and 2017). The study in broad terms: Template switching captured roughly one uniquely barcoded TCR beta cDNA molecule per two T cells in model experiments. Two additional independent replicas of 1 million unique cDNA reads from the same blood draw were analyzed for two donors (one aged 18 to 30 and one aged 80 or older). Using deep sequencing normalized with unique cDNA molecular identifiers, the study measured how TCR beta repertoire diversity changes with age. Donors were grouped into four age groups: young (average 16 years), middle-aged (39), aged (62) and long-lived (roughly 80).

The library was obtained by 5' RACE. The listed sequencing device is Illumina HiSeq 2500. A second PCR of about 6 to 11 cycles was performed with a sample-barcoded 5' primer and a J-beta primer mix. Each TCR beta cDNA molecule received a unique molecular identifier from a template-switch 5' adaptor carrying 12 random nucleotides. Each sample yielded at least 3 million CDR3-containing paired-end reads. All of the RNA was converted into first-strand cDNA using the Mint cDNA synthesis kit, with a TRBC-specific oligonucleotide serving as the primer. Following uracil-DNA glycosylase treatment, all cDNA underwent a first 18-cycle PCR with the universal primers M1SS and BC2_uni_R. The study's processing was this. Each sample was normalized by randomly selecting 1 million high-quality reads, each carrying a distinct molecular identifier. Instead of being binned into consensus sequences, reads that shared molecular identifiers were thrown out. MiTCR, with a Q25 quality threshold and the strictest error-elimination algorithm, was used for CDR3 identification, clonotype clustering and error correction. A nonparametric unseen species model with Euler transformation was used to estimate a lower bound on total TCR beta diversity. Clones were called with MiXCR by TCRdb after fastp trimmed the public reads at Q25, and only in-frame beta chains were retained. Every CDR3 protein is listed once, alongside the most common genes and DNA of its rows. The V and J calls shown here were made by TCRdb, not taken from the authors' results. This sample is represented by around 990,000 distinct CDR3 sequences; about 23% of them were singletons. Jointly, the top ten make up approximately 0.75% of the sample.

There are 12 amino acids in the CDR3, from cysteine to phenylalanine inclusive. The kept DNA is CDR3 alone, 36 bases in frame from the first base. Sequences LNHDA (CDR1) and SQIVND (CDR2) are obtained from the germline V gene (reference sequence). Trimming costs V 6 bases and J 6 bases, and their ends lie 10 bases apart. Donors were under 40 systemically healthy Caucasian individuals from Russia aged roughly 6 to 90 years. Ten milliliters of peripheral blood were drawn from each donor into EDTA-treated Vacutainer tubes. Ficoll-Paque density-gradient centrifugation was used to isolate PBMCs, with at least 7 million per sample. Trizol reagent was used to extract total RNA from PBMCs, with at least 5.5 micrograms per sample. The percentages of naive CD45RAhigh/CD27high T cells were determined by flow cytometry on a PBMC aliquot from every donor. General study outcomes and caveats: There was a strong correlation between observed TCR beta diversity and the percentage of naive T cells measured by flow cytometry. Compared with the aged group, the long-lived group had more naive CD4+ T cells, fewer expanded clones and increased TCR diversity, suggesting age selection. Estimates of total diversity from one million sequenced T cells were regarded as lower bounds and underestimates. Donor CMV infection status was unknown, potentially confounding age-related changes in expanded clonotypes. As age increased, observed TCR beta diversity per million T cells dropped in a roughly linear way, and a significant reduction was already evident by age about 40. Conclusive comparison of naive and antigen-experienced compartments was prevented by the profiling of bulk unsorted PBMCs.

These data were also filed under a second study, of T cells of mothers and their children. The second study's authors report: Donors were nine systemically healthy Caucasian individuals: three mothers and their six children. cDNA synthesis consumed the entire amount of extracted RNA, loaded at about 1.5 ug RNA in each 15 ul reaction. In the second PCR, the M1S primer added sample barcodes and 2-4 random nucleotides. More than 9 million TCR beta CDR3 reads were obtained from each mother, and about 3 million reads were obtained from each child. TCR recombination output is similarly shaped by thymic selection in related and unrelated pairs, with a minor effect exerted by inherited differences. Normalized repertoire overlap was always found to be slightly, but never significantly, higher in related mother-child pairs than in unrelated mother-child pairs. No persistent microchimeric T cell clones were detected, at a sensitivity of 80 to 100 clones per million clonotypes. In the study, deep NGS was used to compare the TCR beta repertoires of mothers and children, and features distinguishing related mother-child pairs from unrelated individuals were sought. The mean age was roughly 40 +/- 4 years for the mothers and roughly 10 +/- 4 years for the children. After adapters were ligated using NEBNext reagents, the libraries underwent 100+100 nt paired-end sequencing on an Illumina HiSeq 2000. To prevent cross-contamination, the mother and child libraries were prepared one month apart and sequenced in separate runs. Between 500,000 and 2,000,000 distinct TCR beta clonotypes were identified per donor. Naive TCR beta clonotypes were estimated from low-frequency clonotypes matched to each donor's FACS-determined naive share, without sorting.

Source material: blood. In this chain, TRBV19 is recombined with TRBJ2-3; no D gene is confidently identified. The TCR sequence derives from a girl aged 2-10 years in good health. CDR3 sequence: CASSRPPDTQYF. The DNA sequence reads TGTGCCAGTAGCCGCCCCCCGGATACGCAGTATTTT. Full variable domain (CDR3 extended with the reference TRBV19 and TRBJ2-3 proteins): DGGITQSPKYLFRKEGQNVTLSCEQNLNHDAMYWYRQDPGQGLRLIYYSQIVNDFQKGDIAEGYSVSREKKESFPLTVTSAQKNPTAFYLCASSRPPDTQYFGPGTRLTVL.